Below, one T cell receptor beta chain is given with its context. Its antigen remains unknown. The data derive from a study of T cells expressing NK-cell markers. Study results and limitations: These clonotypes additionally ranked first within the CD3+CD56-NKG2C+ fraction of a handful of donors.

Reanalyzing the 5' RACE reads, TCRdb keeps one entry per CDR3 protein, without DNA. Seen in this sample are 20,000 or so distinct CDR3 sequences; the ten most common clones hold 50% to 60%. Germline V gene data show CDR1 as SEHNR and CDR2 as FQNEAQ (reference sequence). The CDR3 has 14 amino acids. The chain has TRBV7-9 and TRBJ2-2. The clonotype was recovered from a man aged 18-69 years in good health. The sequenced sample was blood T cells: a sorted CD56 or NKG2C T cell subset, CD4+ or CD8+ T cells, or bulk PBMC T cells (not recorded which). Here the CDR3 reads CASSFVGNTGELFF.